This TCR beta chain was captured by sequencing in a study of response to subunit inactivated influenza vaccine. Whole-study findings and limits: T cells newly recruited by each seasonal influenza vaccination are few, the authors suggested.

TCRdb reanalysed the RT-PCR reads using MiXCR and keeps one entry per CDR3 protein. The sample contains 800,000 or so distinct CDR3 sequences, around 20% of which appear only once. Points on this clonotype: The antigen is undetermined.

V was pared by 4 bases and J by 4 bases, with 13 bases of the junction left unmatched. This CDR3 has 17 amino acids. Germline assignment: CDR1 SGHTA and CDR2 FQGNSA. The rearrangement joins TRBV7-2 to TRBJ1-2, with 9 bases lining up with TRBD1. The material sequenced was PBMCs from blood, taken more than 4 days after vaccination. This clonotype originated in a man between 45 and 60 years old who received an inactivated influenza vaccine. The CDR3 DNA reads TGTGCCAGCAGCTCCGTGTCGGTGTACAGGGGGCCCTATGGCTACACCTTC. It encodes CASSSVSVYRGPYGYTF.